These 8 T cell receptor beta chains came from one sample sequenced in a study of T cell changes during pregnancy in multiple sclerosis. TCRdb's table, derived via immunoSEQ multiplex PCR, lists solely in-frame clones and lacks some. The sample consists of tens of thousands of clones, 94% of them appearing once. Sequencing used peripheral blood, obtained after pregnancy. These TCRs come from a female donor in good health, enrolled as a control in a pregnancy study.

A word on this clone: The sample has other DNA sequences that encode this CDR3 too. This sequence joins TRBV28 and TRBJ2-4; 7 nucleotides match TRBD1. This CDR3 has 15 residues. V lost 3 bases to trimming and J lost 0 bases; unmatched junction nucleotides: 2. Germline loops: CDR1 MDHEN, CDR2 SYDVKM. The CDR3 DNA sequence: TGTGCCAGCAGTTTGGGACAGCTAGCCAAAAACATTCAGTACTTC. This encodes CASSLGQLAKNIQYF.

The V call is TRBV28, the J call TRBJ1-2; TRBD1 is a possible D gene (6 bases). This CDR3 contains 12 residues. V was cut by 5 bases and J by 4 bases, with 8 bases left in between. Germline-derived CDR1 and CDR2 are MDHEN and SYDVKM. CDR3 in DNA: TGTGCCAGCAGTCGGGACACCTATGGCTACACCTTC. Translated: CASSRDTYGYTF.

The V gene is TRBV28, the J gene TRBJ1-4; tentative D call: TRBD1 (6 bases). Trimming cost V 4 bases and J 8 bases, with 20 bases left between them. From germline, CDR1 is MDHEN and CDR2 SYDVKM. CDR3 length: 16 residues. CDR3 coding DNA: TGTGCCAGCAGTTCGGGGCCCGGGGACAAAGGAGAAAAACTGTTTTTT. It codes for CASSSGPGDKGEKLFF.

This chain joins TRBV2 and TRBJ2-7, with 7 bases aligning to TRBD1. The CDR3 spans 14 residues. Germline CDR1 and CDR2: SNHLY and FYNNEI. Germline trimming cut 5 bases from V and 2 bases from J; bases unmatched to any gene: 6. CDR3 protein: CASSPNRGPYEQYF. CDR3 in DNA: TGTGCCAGCAGTCCGAACAGGGGACCCTACGAGCAGTACTTC.

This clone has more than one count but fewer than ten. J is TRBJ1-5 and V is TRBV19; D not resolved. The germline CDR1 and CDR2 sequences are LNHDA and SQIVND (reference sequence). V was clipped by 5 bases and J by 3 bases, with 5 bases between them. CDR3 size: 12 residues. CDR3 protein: CASSLLNQPQHF. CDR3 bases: TGTGCCAGTAGTCTTCTCAATCAGCCCCAGCATTTT.

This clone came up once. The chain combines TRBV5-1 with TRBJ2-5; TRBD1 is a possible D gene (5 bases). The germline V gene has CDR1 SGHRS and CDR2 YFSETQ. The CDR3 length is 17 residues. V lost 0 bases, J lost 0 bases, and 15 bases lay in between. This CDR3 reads CASSLGRTGLHQETQYF. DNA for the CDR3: TGCGCCAGCAGCTTGGGGCGCACAGGCTTGCACCAAGAGACCCAGTACTTC.

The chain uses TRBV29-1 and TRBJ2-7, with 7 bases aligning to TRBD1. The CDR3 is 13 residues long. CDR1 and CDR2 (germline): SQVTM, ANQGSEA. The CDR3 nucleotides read TGCGGGGTGTCCAGGGGGAGCTCCTACGAGCAGTACTTC. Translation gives CGVSRGSSYEQYF.

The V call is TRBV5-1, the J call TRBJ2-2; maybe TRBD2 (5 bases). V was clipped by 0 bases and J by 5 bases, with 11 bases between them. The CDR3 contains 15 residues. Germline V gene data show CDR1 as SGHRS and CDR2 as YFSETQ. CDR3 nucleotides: TGCGCCAGCAGCTTGGATGGGAGACGGACCGGGGAGCTGTTTTTT. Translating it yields CASSLDGRRTGELFF.